These 6 T cell receptor beta chains were all obtained from the same sample, sequenced in a study of identical twins. TCRdb analysed the 5' RACE reads with MiXCR anew, one entry per CDR3 protein. The sample yields hundreds of thousands of distinct CDR3 sequences, 21% seen once. This sample was shared with a second study, whose subject was T cells expressing NK-cell markers.

Sequencing was done on a sample of PBMCs. The receptors shown here come from a woman between 18 and 30 years old in good health.

The rearrangement uses TRBV7-9 and TRBJ2-7; D possibly corresponds to TRBD1 (5 bases). The CDR3 contains 14 residues. Trimming took off 10 bases at V and 3 bases at J, with 19 bases between the two ends. Germline V gene lookup returns CDR1 SEHNR and CDR2 FQNEAQ (reference sequence). The CDR3 DNA reads as TGTGCCAACTCGCCCCCAGGGAACGGCTACGAGCAGTACTTC. Its protein product is CANSPPGNGYEQYF. The whole variable domain, remainder taken from reference TRBV7-9 and TRBJ2-7, is DTGVSQNPRHKITKRGQNVTFRCDPISEHNRLYWYRQTLGQGPEFLTYFQNEAQLEKSRLLSDRFSAERPKGSFSTLEIQRTEQGDSAMYLCANSPPGNGYEQYFGPGTRLTVT.

This clonotype was seen more than once but under ten times. A much more abundant neighbour one base away suggests this may be a read error. The rearrangement links TRBV20-1 to TRBJ1-2, with 7 bases fitting TRBD1. V dropped 1 base and J dropped 4; count of bases not matched to a gene: 3. The CDR3 spans 13 residues. CDR1 and CDR2 (germline): DFQATT, SNEGSKA (reference sequence). DNA of the CDR3: TGCAGTGCTAGAGCCGGGACAGCCTATGGCTACACCTTC. It is translated as CSARAGTAYGYTF.

This clonotype has at least ten counts. V gene TRBV12-3 or TRBV12-4 combines with J gene TRBJ2-1; 8 bases align to TRBD2. With 2 bases clipped from V and 6 bases from J, the junction kept 9 bases outside the gene matches. The CDR3 runs to 16 residues. In DNA, the CDR3 is TGTGCCAGCAGTTTAATAGGAGCGGGAGTGCGCAATGAGCAGTTCTTC. Translating it yields CASSLIGAGVRNEQFF.

This clonotype was picked up a small number of times. A read error may produce the germline difference seen at one junction end. The V call is TRBV20-1, the J call TRBJ1-2, with TRBD1 matching 9 bases. This CDR3 is 12 amino acids long. The V gene's germline CDR1 is DFQATT and CDR2 SNEGSKA (reference sequence). The CDR3 nucleotides read TGCAGTGCTGGGACAGGGTTATATGACTACACCTTC. Translated, it gives CSAGTGLYDYTF.

This clonotype was counted between two and nine times. The rearrangement uses TRBV20-1 and TRBJ1-4; no reliable D call. Germline V gives CDR1 DFQATT, CDR2 SNEGSKA (reference sequence). CDR3 size: 13 residues. Trimming left V 1 base short and J 7 bases short, with 10 bases between. The CDR3 here is CSARGGIGEKLFF. In DNA, the CDR3 is TGCAGTGCTAGAGGGGGAATCGGTGAAAAACTGTTTTTT.

In its sample, this clonotype was seen a few times. The chain uses TRBV20-1 and TRBJ2-3, with D possibly matching TRBD2 (7 bases). Germline CDR1 is DFQATT and CDR2 is SNEGSKA (reference sequence). CDR3 length: 13 amino acids. V lost 6 bases and J lost 5, with 15 bases in between. The CDR3, as DNA: TGCAGTGCAGGGGGAGGCGGGAGAGATACGCAGTATTTT. It specifies CSAGGGGRDTQYF.